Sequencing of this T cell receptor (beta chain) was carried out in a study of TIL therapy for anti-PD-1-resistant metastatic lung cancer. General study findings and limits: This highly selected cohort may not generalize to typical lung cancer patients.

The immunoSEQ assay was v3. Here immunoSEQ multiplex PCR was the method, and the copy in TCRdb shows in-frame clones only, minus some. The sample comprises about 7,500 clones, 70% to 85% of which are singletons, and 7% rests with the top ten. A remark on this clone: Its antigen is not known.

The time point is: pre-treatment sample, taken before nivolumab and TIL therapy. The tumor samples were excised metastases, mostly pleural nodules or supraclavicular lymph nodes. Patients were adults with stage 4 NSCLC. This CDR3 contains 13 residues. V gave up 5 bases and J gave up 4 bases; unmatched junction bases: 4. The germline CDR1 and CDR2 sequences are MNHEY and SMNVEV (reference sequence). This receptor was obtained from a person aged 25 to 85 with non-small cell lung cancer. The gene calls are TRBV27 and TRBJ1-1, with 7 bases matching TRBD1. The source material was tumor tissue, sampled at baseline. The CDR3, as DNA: TGTGCCAGCAGTATCGGACAGGCCACTGAAGCTTTCTTT. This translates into CASSIGQATEAFF.